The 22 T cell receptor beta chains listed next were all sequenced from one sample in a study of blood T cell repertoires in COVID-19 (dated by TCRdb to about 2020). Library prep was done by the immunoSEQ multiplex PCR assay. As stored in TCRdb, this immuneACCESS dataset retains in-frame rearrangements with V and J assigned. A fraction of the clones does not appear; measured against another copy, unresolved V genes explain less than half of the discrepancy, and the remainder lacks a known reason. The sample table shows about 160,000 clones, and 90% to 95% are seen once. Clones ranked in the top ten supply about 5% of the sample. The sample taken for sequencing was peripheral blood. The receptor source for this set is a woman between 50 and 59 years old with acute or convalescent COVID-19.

CDR3 loop: CASRGGFGQPQHF. CDR3 DNA: TGCGCCAGCAGAGGGGGATTTGGCCAGCCCCAGCATTTT. The chain carries TRBV5-1 and TRBJ1-5; TRBD1 is a possible D gene (6 bases). The germline V gene encodes CDR1 SGHRS and CDR2 YFSETQ. Trimming removed 5 bases at V and 7 bases at J, with 13 bases between. The CDR3 is 13 residues long.

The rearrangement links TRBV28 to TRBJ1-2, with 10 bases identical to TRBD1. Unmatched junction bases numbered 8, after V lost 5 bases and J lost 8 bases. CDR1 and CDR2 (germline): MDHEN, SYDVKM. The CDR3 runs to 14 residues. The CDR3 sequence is CASSPRDRGFGYTF. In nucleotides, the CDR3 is TGTGCCAGCAGTCCCCGGGACAGGGGATTCGGCTACACCTTC.

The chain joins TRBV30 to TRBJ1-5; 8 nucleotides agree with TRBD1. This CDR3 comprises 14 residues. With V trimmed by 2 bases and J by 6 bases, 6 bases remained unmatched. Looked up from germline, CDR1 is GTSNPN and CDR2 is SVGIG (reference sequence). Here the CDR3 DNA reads TGTGCCTGGAGTCTGGCGGACAGGGCTCAGCCCCAGCATTTT. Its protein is CAWSLADRAQPQHF.

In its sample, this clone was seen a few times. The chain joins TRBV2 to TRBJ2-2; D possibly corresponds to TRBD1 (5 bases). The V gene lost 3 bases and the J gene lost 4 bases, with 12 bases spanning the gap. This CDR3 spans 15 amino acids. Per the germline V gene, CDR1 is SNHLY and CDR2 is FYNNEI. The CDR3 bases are TGTGCCAGCAGTGAGGATCCAGGGCGCACCGGGGAGCTGTTTTTT. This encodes CASSEDPGRTGELFF.

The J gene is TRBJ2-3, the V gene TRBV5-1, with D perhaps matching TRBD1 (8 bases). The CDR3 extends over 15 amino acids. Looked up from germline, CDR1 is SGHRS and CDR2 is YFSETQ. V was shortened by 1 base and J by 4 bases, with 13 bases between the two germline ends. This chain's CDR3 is CASSLTGGDADTQYF. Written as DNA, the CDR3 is TGCGCCAGCAGCTTGACAGGGGGGGATGCAGATACGCAGTATTTT. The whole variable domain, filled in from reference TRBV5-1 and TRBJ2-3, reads KAGVTQTPRYLIKTRGQQVTLSCSPISGHRSVSWYQQTPGQGLQFLFEYFSETQRNKGNFPGRFSGRQFSNSRSEMNVSTLELGDSALYLCASSLTGGDADTQYFGPGTRLTVL.

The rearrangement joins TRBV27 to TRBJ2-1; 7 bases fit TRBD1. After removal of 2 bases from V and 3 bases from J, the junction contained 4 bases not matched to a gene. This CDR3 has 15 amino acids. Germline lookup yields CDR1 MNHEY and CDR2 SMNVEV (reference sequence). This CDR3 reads CASSLEGAFYNEQFF. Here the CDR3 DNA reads TGTGCCAGCAGTTTAGAGGGGGCCTTCTACAATGAGCAGTTCTTC.

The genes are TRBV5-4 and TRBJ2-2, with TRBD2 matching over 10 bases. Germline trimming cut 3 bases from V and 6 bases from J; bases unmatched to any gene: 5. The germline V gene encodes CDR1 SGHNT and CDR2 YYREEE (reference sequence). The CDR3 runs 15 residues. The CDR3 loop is CASSSTSGFPGELFF. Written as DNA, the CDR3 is TGTGCCAGCAGCTCGACTAGCGGGTTCCCCGGGGAGCTGTTTTTT.

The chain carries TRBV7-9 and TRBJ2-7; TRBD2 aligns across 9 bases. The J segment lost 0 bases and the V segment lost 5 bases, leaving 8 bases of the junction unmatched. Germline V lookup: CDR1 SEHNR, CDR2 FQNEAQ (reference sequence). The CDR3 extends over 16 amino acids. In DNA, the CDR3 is TGTGCCAGCAGCCCATCCGGGACTAGCTTCTCCTACGAGCAGTACTTC. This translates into CASSPSGTSFSYEQYF.

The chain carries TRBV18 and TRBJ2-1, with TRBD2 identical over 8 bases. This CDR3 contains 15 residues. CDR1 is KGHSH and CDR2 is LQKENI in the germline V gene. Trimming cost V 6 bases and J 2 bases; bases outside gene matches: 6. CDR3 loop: CASSRGAGAYNEQFF. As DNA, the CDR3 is TGTGCCAGCTCCCGAGGAGCGGGGGCCTACAATGAGCAGTTCTTC.

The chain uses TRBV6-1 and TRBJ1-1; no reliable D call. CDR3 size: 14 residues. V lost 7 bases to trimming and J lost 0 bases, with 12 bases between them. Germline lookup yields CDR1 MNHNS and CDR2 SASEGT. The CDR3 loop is CASKYEALNTEAFF. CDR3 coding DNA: TGTGCCAGCAAGTACGAGGCCTTGAACACTGAAGCTTTCTTT.

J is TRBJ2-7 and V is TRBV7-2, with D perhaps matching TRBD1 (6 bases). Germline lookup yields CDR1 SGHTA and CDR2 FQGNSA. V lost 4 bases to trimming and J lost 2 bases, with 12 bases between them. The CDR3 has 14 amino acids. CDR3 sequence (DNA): TGTGCCAGCAGCTCGATAGAGGGGGCCTACGAGCAGTACTTC. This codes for CASSSIEGAYEQYF.

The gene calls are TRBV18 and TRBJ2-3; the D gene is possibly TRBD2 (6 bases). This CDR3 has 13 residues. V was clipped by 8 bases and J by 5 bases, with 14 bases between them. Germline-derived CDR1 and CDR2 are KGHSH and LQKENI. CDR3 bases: TGTGCCAGCGTGGGACTGATCCGAGATACGCAGTATTTT. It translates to CASVGLIRDTQYF.

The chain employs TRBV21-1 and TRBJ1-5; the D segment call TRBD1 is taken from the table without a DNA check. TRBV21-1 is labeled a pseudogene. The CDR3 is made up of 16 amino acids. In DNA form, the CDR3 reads TGTGCCAGCAGCAAAGCGTGGTCAGGGGACAATCAGCCCCAGCATTTT. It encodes CASSKAWSGDNQPQHF.

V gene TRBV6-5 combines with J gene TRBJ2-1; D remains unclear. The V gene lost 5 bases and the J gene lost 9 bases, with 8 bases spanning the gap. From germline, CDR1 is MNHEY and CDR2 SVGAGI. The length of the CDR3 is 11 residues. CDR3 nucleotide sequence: TGTGCCAGCAGTCGCACCGGTGAGCAGTTCTTC. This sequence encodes CASSRTGEQFF.

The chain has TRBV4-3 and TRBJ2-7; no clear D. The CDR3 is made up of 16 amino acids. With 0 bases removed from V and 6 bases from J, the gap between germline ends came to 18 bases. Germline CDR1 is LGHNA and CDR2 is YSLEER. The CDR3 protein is CASSQDLRGTVSEQYF. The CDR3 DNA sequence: TGCGCCAGCAGCCAAGACCTGAGAGGAACCGTCTCCGAGCAGTACTTC.

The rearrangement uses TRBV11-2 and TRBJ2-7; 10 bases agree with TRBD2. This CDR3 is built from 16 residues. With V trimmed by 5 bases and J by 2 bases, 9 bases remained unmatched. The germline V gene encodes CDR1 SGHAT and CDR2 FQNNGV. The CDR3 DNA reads TGTGCCAGCAGCCTCATACTAGCGGGACTACCCTACGAGCAGTACTTC. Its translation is CASSLILAGLPYEQYF.

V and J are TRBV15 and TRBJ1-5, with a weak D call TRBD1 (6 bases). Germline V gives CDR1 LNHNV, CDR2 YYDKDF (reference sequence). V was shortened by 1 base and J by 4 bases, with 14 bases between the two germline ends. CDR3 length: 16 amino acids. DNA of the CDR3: TGTGCCACCAGCAGAGGCGGACAGCTACAGAATCAGCCCCAGCATTTT. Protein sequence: CATSRGGQLQNQPQHF. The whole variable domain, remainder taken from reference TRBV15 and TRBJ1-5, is DAMVIQNPRYQVTQFGKPVTLSCSQTLNHNVMYWYQQKSSQAPKLLFHYYDKDFNNEADTPDNFQSRRPNTSFCFLDIRSPGLGDTAMYLCATSRGGQLQNQPQHFGDGTRLSIL.

The CDR3 DNA reads as TGTGCCAGCAGTTACGGGAGATTTTCCTCTGGGGCCAACGTCCTGACTTTC. It yields the protein CASSYGRFSSGANVLTF. The J gene is TRBJ2-6, the V gene TRBV6-2 or TRBV6-3; tentatively, D is TRBD2 (5 bases). Germline lookup yields CDR1 MNHEY and CDR2 SVGEGT. The CDR3 extends over 17 amino acids. The ends were cut back, 2 bases at V and 0 bases at J, with 11 bases in the middle.

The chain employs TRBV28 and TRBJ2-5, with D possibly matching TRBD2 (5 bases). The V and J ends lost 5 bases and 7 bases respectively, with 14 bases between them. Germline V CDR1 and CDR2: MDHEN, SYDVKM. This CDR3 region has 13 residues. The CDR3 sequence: CASSLTRPRTQYF. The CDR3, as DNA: TGTGCCAGCAGTCTTACTAGGCCCCGGACCCAGTACTTC.

CDR3 nucleotide sequence: TGTGCCTACCGCGGACAGGGATCCTACGAGCAGTACTTC. Its protein is CAYRGQGSYEQYF. The chain couples TRBV30 to TRBJ2-7; 8 bases agree with TRBD1. In germline, CDR1 is GTSNPN, CDR2 SVGIG (reference sequence). The CDR3 has 13 residues. With 7 bases clipped from V and 1 base from J, the junction kept 6 bases outside the gene matches.

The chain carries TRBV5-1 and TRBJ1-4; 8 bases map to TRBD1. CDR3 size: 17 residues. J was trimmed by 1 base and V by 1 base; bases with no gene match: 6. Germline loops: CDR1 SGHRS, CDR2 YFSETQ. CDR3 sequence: CASSLRRGRGTNEKLFF. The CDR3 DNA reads TGCGCCAGCAGCTTGCGCAGGGGGCGCGGAACTAATGAAAAACTGTTTTTT. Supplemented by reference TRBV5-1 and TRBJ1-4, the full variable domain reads KAGVTQTPRYLIKTRGQQVTLSCSPISGHRSVSWYQQTPGQGLQFLFEYFSETQRNKGNFPGRFSGRQFSNSRSEMNVSTLELGDSALYLCASSLRRGRGTNEKLFFGSGTQLSVL.

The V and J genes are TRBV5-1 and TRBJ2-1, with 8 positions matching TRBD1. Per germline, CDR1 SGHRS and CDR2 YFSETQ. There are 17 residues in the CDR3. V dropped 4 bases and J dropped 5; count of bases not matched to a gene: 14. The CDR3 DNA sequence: TGCGCCAGCAGCAAAGGACAGGGCGGCCCTCTAAACAATGAGCAGTTCTTC. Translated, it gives CASSKGQGGPLNNEQFF.